This T cell receptor beta chain comes out of a study of T cell responses to AZD1222 COVID-19 vaccine. For the study at large: Pooling of second doses given at about 4 or about 12 weeks was done.

As concerns this clone: Its specificity is unknown.

From germline, CDR1 is SGHTA and CDR2 FQGNSA. The length of the CDR3 is 15 residues. The V gene lost 4 bases and the J gene lost 5 bases, with 16 bases spanning the gap. TCRdb's copy holds only in-frame clones and misses some; the assay was immunoSEQ multiplex PCR. The table has more than 100,000 clones, about nine tenths seen once. Study-wide points: White British people made up most donors, females outnumbered males, and clonal diversity was possibly underestimated.

This sequence joins TRBV7-2 and TRBJ2-3; D might be TRBD1 (6 bases). The sample in question was peripheral blood, obtained on day 0 of AZD1222 vaccination. This clonotype originated in an adult in good health. CDR3 residues: CASSSRGDGRDTQYF. CDR3 bases: TGTGCCAGCAGCTCCAGGGGTGATGGAAGAGATACGCAGTATTTT.